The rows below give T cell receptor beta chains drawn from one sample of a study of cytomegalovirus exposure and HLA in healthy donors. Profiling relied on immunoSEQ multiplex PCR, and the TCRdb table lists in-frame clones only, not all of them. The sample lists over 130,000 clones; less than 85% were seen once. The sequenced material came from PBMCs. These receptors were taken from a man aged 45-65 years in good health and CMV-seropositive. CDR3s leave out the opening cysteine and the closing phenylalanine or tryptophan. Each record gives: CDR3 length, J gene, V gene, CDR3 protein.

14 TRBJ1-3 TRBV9 ASGGGQGLSGNTIY
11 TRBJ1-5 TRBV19 ASTQGFNQPQH
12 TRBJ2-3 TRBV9 ASSVAGGSDTQY
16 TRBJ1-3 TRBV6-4 ASRHLSPGQGLGNTIY
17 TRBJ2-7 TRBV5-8 ASSLRGTSGISRPYEQY
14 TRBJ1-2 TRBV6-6 ASSYAQGSLTGGYT
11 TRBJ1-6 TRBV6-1 ASSGARDSTPT
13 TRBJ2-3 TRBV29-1 SVKKLAGTTDTQY
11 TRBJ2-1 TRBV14 ASSPRPNGEQF
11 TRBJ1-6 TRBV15 ATSRDLNSPLH
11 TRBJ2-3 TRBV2 ASRGEGGITQY